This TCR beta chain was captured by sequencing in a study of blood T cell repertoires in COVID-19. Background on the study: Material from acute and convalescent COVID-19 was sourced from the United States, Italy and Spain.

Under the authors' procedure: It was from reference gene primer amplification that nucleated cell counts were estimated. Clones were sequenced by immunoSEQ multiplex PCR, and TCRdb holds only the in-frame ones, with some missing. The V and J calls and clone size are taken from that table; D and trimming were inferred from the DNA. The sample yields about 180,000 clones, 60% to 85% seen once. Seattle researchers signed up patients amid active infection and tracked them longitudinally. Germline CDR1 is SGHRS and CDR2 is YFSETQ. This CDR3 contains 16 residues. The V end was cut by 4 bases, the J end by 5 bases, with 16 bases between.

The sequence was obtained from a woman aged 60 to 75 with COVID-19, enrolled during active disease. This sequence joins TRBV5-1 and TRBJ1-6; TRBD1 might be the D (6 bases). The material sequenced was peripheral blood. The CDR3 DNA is TGCGCCAGCAGCCCCGCGGGGGGGGCGGATAATTCACCCCTCCACTTT. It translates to CASSPAGGADNSPLHF.